These T cell receptor beta chains were read from a single sample in a study of Graves' ophthalmopathy and Graves' hyperthyroidism. TCRdb itself ran the multiplex PCR reads through MiXCR, one entry per CDR3 protein. The sample has 400,000 to 450,000 distinct CDR3 sequences, roughly 20% seen once; the top ten hold more than 2.5%. The sample taken for sequencing was peripheral blood. The receptors shown here come from a woman under 30 with stable Graves' hyperthyroidism. The CDR3 runs from the conserved cysteine through the conserved F or W. Each record gives: clone size, D gene, J gene, V gene, CDR3 DNA, CDR3 protein. D genes are given only for firm matches. Size values are once, few and many counts, or a class for expanded clones, and some rows have none.

>many|TRBD1|TRBJ2-7|TRBV6-2/TRBV6-3
TGTGCCAGCAGACCGACAGGGGACTACGAGCAGTACTTC
CASRPTGDYEQYF
>-|TRBD1|TRBJ2-5|TRBV6-1
TGTGCCAGCAAACCGGGACAGGGATCAGAGACCCAGTACTTC
CASKPGQGSETQYF
>-|-|TRBJ1-2|TRBV7-9
TGTGCCAGCAGCGTAACGACAGTCGGTCTCGCGGGCTACACCTTC
CASSVTTVGLAGYTF
>-|-|TRBJ1-2|TRBV6-1
TGTGCCAGCAGTGAATGGTATGGCCAGGACAAGGGCTACACCTTC
CASSEWYGQDKGYTF
>many|-|TRBJ2-2|TRBV11-2
TGTGCCAGCAGGGGTTTAGAGCGAGCCGAGACCGGGGAGCTGTTTTTT
CASRGLERAETGELFF
>-|-|TRBJ2-5|TRBV18
TGTGCCAGCTCACGCACCGTAAATTGGGATTACGGCGAGACCCAGTACTTC
CASSRTVNWDYGETQYF
>-|TRBD2|TRBJ2-5|TRBV27
TGTGCCAGCAGTCGGGGTACAGCGGGAGGGACGGAGTGGACCCAGTACTTC
CASSRGTAGGTEWTQYF
>many|-|TRBJ2-1|TRBV6-1
TGTGCCAGCAGTAGAGAAAGCCCATTCTCCTACAATGAGCAGTTCTTC
CASSRESPFSYNEQFF
>many|TRBD2|TRBJ2-2|TRBV12-5
TGTGCTAGTGGTTCCTGGGTTTGGGGCGGGAGTAAATTCGCCGGGGAGCTGTTTTTT
CASGSWVWGGSKFAGELFF
>-|TRBD1|TRBJ1-3|TRBV30
TGTGCCTCGGGGGACAGGGGTCCGGGAAACACCATATATTTT
CASGDRGPGNTIYF
>-|-|TRBJ1-1|TRBV12-3/TRBV12-4
TGTGCCAGCAGCGGCCGCCGTTCGTCTGAAGCTTTCTTT
CASSGRRSSEAFF
>few|TRBD2|TRBJ2-2|TRBV7-7
TGTGCTAGCAGCTTAGAGGCGGGAGAAAACACCGGGGAGCTGTTTTTT
CASSLEAGENTGELFF
>few|-|TRBJ2-7|TRBV6-1
TGTGCCAGCAAGACGCGGAGTTTTACCTACGAGCAGTACTTC
CASKTRSFTYEQYF
>many|-|TRBJ1-2|TRBV28
TGTGCCAGCACGCGTAGGGGAGGCTATGGCTACACCTTC
CASTRRGGYGYTF
>many|TRBD1|TRBJ1-3|TRBV11-2
TGTGCCAGCAGCTCCTACCGGGACAGCTCTGGAAACACCATATATTTT
CASSSYRDSSGNTIYF
>many|-|TRBJ1-1|TRBV11-1
TGTGCCAGCAGCCCGATCAGGGGAAGGAGGAACACTGAAGCTTTCTTT
CASSPIRGRRNTEAFF
>-|TRBD2|TRBJ2-2|TRBV7-2
TGTGCCAGCAGCTTAGCTAGCGGGAGAACCGGGGAGCTGTTTTTT
CASSLASGRTGELFF
>-|TRBD2|TRBJ2-7|TRBV20-1
TGCAGTGCTAGCGTTGCGGGAGGGTCCGCCGAGCAGTACTTC
CSASVAGGSAEQYF
>many|-|TRBJ1-2|TRBV28
TGTGCCAGCAGTTTTGCCCTATATCGGGTGGGAGGTGGCTACACCTTC
CASSFALYRVGGGYTF
>many|-|TRBJ1-2|TRBV5-1
TGCGCCAGCAGCTTGGTCGGGATCCATGGCTACACCTTC
CASSLVGIHGYTF
>many|TRBD1|TRBJ1-5|TRBV12-3/TRBV12-4
TGTGCCAGCACAATTGGGACAGGGGGCTATCTTCAGCCCCAGCATTTT
CASTIGTGGYLQPQHF
>many|-|TRBJ2-5|TRBV4-1
TGCGCCAGCAGCCAAGGCCGGACGGTTCAAGAGACCCAGTACTTC
CASSQGRTVQETQYF
>many|TRBD1|TRBJ1-2|TRBV12-3/TRBV12-4
TGTGCCAGCAGTTTTGCCCCCACTGGACAGGGCCACTATGGCTACACCTTC
CASSFAPTGQGHYGYTF
>many|TRBD1|TRBJ2-5|TRBV6-1
TGTGCCAGCAGTGTCGGGACAGCGCAAACACAAGAGACCCAGTACTTC
CASSVGTAQTQETQYF
>many|-|TRBJ2-7|TRBV6-1
TGTGCCAGCAGCCTTGGGTGGGAGCCCTACGAGCAGTACTTC
CASSLGWEPYEQYF
>many|-|TRBJ2-6|TRBV7-8
TGTGCCAGCAGCTCATACCAGGGGATTGCTGGGGCCAACGTCCTGACTTTC
CASSSYQGIAGANVLTF
>few|-|TRBJ2-2|TRBV28
TGTGCCAGCAGTCTGCTAGGTGGGAACACCGGGGAGCTGTTTTTT
CASSLLGGNTGELFF
>many|-|TRBJ2-6|TRBV27
TGTGCCAGCAGTCCTAGACCAAGGAACTCTGGGGCCAACGTCCTGACTTTC
CASSPRPRNSGANVLTF